The 18 T cell receptor beta chains given below trace back to one sample, sequenced in a study of identical twins. Each CDR3 protein is one row after TCRdb ran MiXCR on the 5' RACE reads. The sample records 690,000 or so distinct CDR3 sequences, approximately 9% being singletons. These data were also reused for a study on yellow fever vaccine responses in identical twins.

Sequencing used PBMCs. These receptors all stem from a woman aged 18-35 years in good health.

This clonotype came up many times. This chain links TRBV2 with TRBJ2-5; D is possibly TRBD1 (5 bases). The germline V gene has CDR1 SNHLY and CDR2 FYNNEI. The CDR3 runs to 13 residues. With 3 bases removed from V and 2 bases from J, the gap between germline ends came to 7 bases. DNA for the CDR3: TGTGCCAGCAGTGACAGGGATCAAGAGACCCAGTACTTC. Amino acids: CASSDRDQETQYF.

Only a few counts were recorded for this clonotype. V is TRBV15 and J is TRBJ2-3; D may be TRBD1 (6 bases). The CDR3 contains 14 residues. V lost 1 base and J 1 base, leaving 6 bases between the germline ends. Looked up from germline, CDR1 is LNHNV and CDR2 is YYDKDF (reference sequence). The CDR3 nucleotides are TGTGCCACCAGCAGAGGGACAGGCACAGATACGCAGTATTTT. This codes for CATSRGTGTDTQYF. The whole variable domain, remainder taken from reference TRBV15 and TRBJ2-3, is DAMVIQNPRYQVTQFGKPVTLSCSQTLNHNVMYWYQQKSSQAPKLLFHYYDKDFNNEADTPDNFQSRRPNTSFCFLDIRSPGLGDTAMYLCATSRGTGTDTQYFGPGTRLTVL.

Only a few counts were recorded for this clonotype. In nucleotides, the CDR3 is TGCAGCGTTGAGCTAAGGAGTATCCGACCCTACGAGCAGTACTTC. Amino acid sequence: CSVELRSIRPYEQYF. The chain uses TRBV29-1 and TRBJ2-7; no reliable D call. CDR3 length: 15 residues. Between the trimmed V and J ends, which lost 3 bases and 2 bases, there was a span of 17 bases. Germline V gene lookup returns CDR1 SQVTM and CDR2 ANQGSEA.

The chain links TRBV28 to TRBJ2-7, with D unclear. The CDR3 has 12 residues. V shed 4 bases and J shed 5 bases, with 9 bases lying between them. Germline V lookup: CDR1 MDHEN, CDR2 SYDVKM. CDR3 protein: CASSSYYDEQYF. The CDR3 coding sequence is TGTGCCAGCAGTTCGTACTACGACGAGCAGTACTTC. Full variable domain (outside the CDR3, taken from reference TRBV28 and TRBJ2-7): DVKVTQSSRYLVKRTGEKVFLECVQDMDHENMFWYRQDPGLGLRLIYFSYDVKMKEKGDIPEGYSVSREKKERFSLILESASTNQTSMYLCASSSYYDEQYFGPGTRLTVT.

Ten or more counts support this clonotype. This chain uses TRBV7-9 with TRBJ2-5, with 7 bases matching TRBD1. J lost 0 bases, V lost 4 bases, and 2 bases had no gene match. The CDR3 is made up of 14 amino acids. The germline gives CDR1 SEHNR, CDR2 FQNEAQ (reference sequence). CDR3: CASSSGQYQETQYF. In DNA form, the CDR3 reads TGTGCCAGCAGCTCGGGACAGTACCAAGAGACCCAGTACTTC.

This clonotype occurred a few times. The CDR3 nucleotides read TGTGCCTGGACCCAGGGGGCAAGCACAGATACGCAGTATTTT. Translation: CAWTQGASTDTQYF. The rearrangement uses TRBV30 and TRBJ2-3; TRBD1 agrees at 8 bases. Germline CDR1 GTSNPN, CDR2 SVGIG (reference sequence). The CDR3 has 14 residues. V trimming: 4 bases; J trimming: 0 bases; junction bases outside the gene matches: 3.

This chain connects TRBV27 to TRBJ1-3; 9 positions match TRBD1. Germline V CDR1 and CDR2: MNHEY, SMNVEV (reference sequence). CDR3 length: 15 amino acids. Germline trimming cut 6 bases from V and 2 bases from J; bases unmatched to any gene: 5. The CDR3, as DNA: TGTGCCAGCAGCCCCTGGACAGGGGCTGGAAACACCATATATTTT. Translated: CASSPWTGAGNTIYF.

There are a few counts of this clonotype. The chain recombines TRBV5-1 with TRBJ2-5; D possibly corresponds to TRBD2 (6 bases). V lost 1 base and J 4 bases, leaving 14 bases between the germline ends. From germline, CDR1 is SGHRS and CDR2 YFSETQ. This CDR3 is built from 15 residues. CDR3 nucleotides: TGCGCCAGCAGCTTGTACGGGGGTGAGGGAGAGACCCAGTACTTC. It codes for CASSLYGGEGETQYF. The full variable domain, with the rest looked up from reference TRBV5-1 and TRBJ2-5, is KAGVTQTPRYLIKTRGQQVTLSCSPISGHRSVSWYQQTPGQGLQFLFEYFSETQRNKGNFPGRFSGRQFSNSRSEMNVSTLELGDSALYLCASSLYGGEGETQYFGPGTRLLVL.

This clonotype was observed at least ten times. This chain connects TRBV7-8 to TRBJ2-3; 8 bases fit TRBD2. Germline V CDR1 and CDR2: SGHVS, FQNEAQ. V trimming: 6 bases; J trimming: 1 base; junction bases outside the gene matches: 6. CDR3 length: 15 residues. The CDR3 spells CASSPGTRGTDTQYF. CDR3 DNA sequence: TGTGCCAGCAGTCCCGGGACTAGAGGCACAGATACGCAGTATTTT.

This clonotype was found many times. The rearrangement joins TRBV4-2 to TRBJ2-3; maybe TRBD1 (5 bases). There are 14 residues in the CDR3. The ends were cut back, 1 base at V and 5 bases at J, with 10 bases in the middle. The V gene's germline CDR1 is LGHNA and CDR2 YNFKEQ. The CDR3 coding sequence is TGTGCCAGCAGCCAAGTGGACACCCAAGATACGCAGTATTTT. It yields the protein CASSQVDTQDTQYF.

The chain links TRBV19 to TRBJ2-7; a possible D gene is TRBD1 (6 bases). Germline CDR1 is LNHDA and CDR2 is SQIVND (reference sequence). This CDR3 is 14 amino acids long. V lost 5 bases and J lost 0, with 11 bases in between. The CDR3 spells CASSAPDSSYEQYF. CDR3 DNA: TGTGCCAGTAGTGCGCCGGACAGCTCCTACGAGCAGTACTTC.

For this clonotype: Given a much more abundant clone one base away, this may be a read error. The chain combines TRBV12-3 or TRBV12-4 with TRBJ1-3; tentative D call: TRBD1 (5 bases). The length of the CDR3 is 16 residues. CDR3 amino acids: CAGSSGTRASGNTIYF. As DNA, the CDR3 is TGTGCCGGCAGTTCGGGGACTCGGGCCTCTGGAAACACCATATATTTT.

The chain combines TRBV11-1 with TRBJ2-7; 8 bases are shared with TRBD2. This CDR3 region has 19 residues. V lost 4 bases to trimming and J lost 3 bases; unmatched junction nucleotides: 20. The V gene's germline CDR1 is SGHAT and CDR2 FQDESV (reference sequence). The CDR3 sequence: CASSSKLGVAGRNNYEQYF. The DNA of the CDR3 is TGTGCCAGCAGCTCTAAGCTCGGGGTAGCGGGGCGAAACAACTACGAGCAGTACTTC.

This clonotype has ten or more counts. A read error may account for a junction end that differs from germline. J is TRBJ2-1 and V is TRBV15, with D possibly TRBD1 on 6 matching bases. CDR1 is LNHNV, CDR2 YYDKDF, per germline (reference sequence). The CDR3 runs to 13 residues. The CDR3: CATSRPETGHIIF. In nucleotides, the CDR3 is TGTGCCACCAGCAGACCCGAGACAGGACATATCATCTTC.

This clonotype was detected many times. This chain connects TRBV2 to TRBJ1-6; 7 nucleotides match TRBD1. Germline V gene lookup returns CDR1 SNHLY and CDR2 FYNNEI. The CDR3 length is 13 residues. The trim removed 6 bases at V and 13 bases at J, leaving 9 bases unmatched. CDR3 in amino acids: CASRPGQTFPLHF. The CDR3 bases are TGTGCCAGCAGACCGGGACAGACATTTCCCCTCCACTTT.

In this sample, this clonotype turned up many times. J is TRBJ2-7 and V is TRBV5-1, with 9 bases lining up with TRBD1. Trimming took 1 base from V and 2 from J; bases not matched to a gene: 10. Looked up from germline, CDR1 is SGHRS and CDR2 is YFSETQ. This CDR3 spans 17 amino acids. This CDR3 is CASSLYIEYRGPYEQYF. CDR3 sequence (DNA): TGCGCCAGCAGCTTGTATATAGAATACAGGGGGCCCTACGAGCAGTACTTC.

Ten or more counts support this clonotype. The gene calls are TRBV7-9 and TRBJ2-3; either TRBD1 or TRBD2 may supply D (6 bases each). The germline V and J ends were trimmed by 8 bases and 3 bases, with 15 bases remaining between them. CDR1 is SEHNR, CDR2 FQNEAQ, per germline (reference sequence). CDR3 length equals 14 residues. In DNA form, the CDR3 reads TGTGCCAGCTTAGACAGGAGGGGAACAGATACGCAGTATTTT. It encodes CASLDRRGTDTQYF. Complete variable domain (other parts from reference TRBV7-9 and TRBJ2-3): DTGVSQNPRHKITKRGQNVTFRCDPISEHNRLYWYRQTLGQGPEFLTYFQNEAQLEKSRLLSDRFSAERPKGSFSTLEIQRTEQGDSAMYLCASLDRRGTDTQYFGPGTRLTVL.

At least ten counts were recorded for this clonotype. V is TRBV12-3 or TRBV12-4 and J is TRBJ2-7; D assignment may be TRBD1 or TRBD2 (5 bases each). This CDR3 spans 14 amino acids. Trimming removed 5 bases from V and 2 bases from J, with 13 bases in between. This CDR3 reads CASSPGASTYEQYF. CDR3 sequence (DNA): TGTGCCAGCAGTCCCGGGGCTTCCACCTACGAGCAGTACTTC.